The clone carrying this TCR beta chain was observed at least ten times. Its antigen is currently unknown. The CDR3 is 15 residues long. Unmatched junction bases numbered 4, after V lost 3 bases and J lost 4 bases. Germline V CDR1 and CDR2: SGHRS, YFSETQ. TCRdb re-called clones via MiXCR from the PCR reads. The table lists about 40,000 clones, roughly 11% of them singletons. Prior to thyroid surgery, none of the patients had received any treatment. The data originate from a study of metastatic and nonmetastatic thyroid tumors. Study details: Peripheral blood and tumor or nodule samples from malignant and benign thyroid patients were compared. Study findings and constraints: Malignant thyroid tumors reportedly exceeded benign nodules significantly in TCR beta diversity, with the difference appearing in blood and tumor.

The clonotype comes from a female donor with papillary thyroid cancer or a benign thyroid nodule (not recorded which). Some clones in this sample may be carry-over from other donors' samples. Sequenced material: blood. The chain uses TRBV5-1 and TRBJ1-2, with 12 bases matching TRBD1. DNA of the CDR3: TGCGCCAGCAGCTCCGGGACAGGGGGCGGCTATGGCTACACCTTC. It is translated as CASSSGTGGGYGYTF.